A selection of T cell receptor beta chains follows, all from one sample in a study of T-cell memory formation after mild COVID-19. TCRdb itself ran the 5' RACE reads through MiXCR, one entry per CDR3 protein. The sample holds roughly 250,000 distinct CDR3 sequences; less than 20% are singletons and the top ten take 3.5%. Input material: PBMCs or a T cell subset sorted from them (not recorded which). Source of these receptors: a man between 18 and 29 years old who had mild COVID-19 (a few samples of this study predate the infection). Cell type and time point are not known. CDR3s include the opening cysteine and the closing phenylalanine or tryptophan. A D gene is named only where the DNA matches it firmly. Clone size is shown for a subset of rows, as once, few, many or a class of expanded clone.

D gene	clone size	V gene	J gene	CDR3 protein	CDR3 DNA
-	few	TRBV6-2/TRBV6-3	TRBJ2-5	CASSWRGRGERYQETQYF	TGTGCCAGCAGTTGGAGGGGGCGCGGAGAAAGGTACCAAGAGACCCAGTACTTC
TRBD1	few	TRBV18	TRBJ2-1	CASSRDRSSNEQFF	TGTGCCAGCTCACGGGACAGATCATCCAATGAGCAGTTCTTC
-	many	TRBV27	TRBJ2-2	CASSRLGSNTGELFF	TGTGCCAGCAGTCGACTAGGATCGAACACCGGGGAGCTGTTTTTT
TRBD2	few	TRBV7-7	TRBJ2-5	CASSPGLAGTQETQYF	TGTGCTAGCAGCCCGGGACTAGCGGGGACTCAAGAGACCCAGTACTTC
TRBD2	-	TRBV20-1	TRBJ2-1	CSARDPAGGWDEQFF	TGCAGTGCTAGAGATCCGGCGGGGGGTTGGGATGAGCAGTTCTTC
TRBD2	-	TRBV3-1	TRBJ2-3	CASGAGRTDTQYF	TGTGCCAGCGGAGCGGGGCGTACAGATACGCAGTATTTT
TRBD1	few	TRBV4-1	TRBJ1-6	CASSQRVGQGDSPLHF	TGCGCCAGCAGCCAAAGGGTGGGACAGGGAGATTCACCCCTCCACTTT
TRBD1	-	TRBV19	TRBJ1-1	CASSTRARGPNTEAFF	TGTGCCAGTAGTACGCGAGCCAGGGGGCCGAACACTGAAGCTTTCTTT
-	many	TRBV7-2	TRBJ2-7	CASSFSPEKGYEQYF	TGTGCCAGCAGCTTTAGTCCCGAGAAAGGGTACGAGCAGTACTTC
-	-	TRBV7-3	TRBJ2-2	CASSSYRRGAREPLNTGELFF	TGTGCCAGCAGCTCATATCGACGTGGGGCTAGGGAACCACTTAACACCGGGGAGCTGTTTTTT
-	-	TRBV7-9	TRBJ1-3	CASSSRGPSGNTIYF	TGTGCCAGCAGCTCCCGGGGGCCCTCTGGAAACACCATATATTTT
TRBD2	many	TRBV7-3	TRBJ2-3	CASSLSSGGADTQYF	TGTGCCAGCAGCTTATCTAGCGGGGGGGCAGATACGCAGTATTTT
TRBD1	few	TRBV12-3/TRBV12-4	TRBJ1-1	CASSLAPWTGMEAFF	TGTGCCAGCAGTTTAGCCCCCTGGACAGGGATGGAAGCTTTCTTT
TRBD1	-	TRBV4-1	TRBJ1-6	CASSQGQGAINSPLHF	TGCGCCAGCAGCCAAGGACAGGGGGCCATAAATTCACCCCTCCACTTT
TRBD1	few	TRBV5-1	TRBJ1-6	CASSLETNLQGRNSPLHF	TGCGCCAGCAGCCTCGAAACCAATTTACAGGGGCGGAATTCACCCCTCCACTTT
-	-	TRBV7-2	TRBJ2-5	CASSPAGPYSEQETQYF	TGTGCCAGCAGCCCCGCCGGACCATACAGCGAGCAAGAGACCCAGTACTTC
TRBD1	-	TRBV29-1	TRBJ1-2	CSVAQGLNYGYTF	TGCAGCGTTGCACAGGGGCTAAACTATGGCTACACCTTC
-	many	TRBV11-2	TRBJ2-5	CASIQGAGAQYF	TGTGCCAGCATTCAAGGGGCTGGGGCCCAGTACTTC
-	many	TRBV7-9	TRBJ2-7	CASSLVGGPYEQYF	TGTGCCAGCAGCTTAGTCGGGGGACCTTACGAGCAGTACTTC
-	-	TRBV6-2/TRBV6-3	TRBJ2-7	CASSYVRGYYEQYF	TGTGCCAGCAGTTACGTGCGGGGATACTACGAGCAGTACTTC
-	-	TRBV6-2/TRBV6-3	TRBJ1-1	CASTNTGLNTEAFF	TGTGCCAGCACCAATACGGGACTGAACACTGAAGCTTTCTTT
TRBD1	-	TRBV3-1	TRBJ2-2	CASSQGGGEYGELFF	TGTGCCAGCAGCCAAGGAGGGGGCGAATACGGGGAGCTGTTTTTT
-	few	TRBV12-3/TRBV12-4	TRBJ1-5	CASSLVKDGFSNQPQHF	TGTGCCAGCAGTTTGGTCAAGGACGGCTTTAGCAATCAGCCCCAGCATTTT
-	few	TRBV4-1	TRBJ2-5	CASSRDSWDPARTQYF	TGCGCCAGCAGCCGGGATAGTTGGGACCCGGCGAGGACCCAGTACTTC
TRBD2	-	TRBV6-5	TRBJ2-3	CASSYSKIAGVQGADTQYF	TGTGCCAGCAGTTACTCGAAGATAGCGGGGGTCCAAGGGGCAGATACGCAGTATTTT
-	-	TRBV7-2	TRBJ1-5	CASSMIGAGAEQPQHF	TGTGCCAGCAGCATGATAGGAGCAGGGGCCGAACAGCCCCAGCATTTT
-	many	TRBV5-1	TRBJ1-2	CASRPLDSYGYTF	TGCGCCAGCAGGCCTCTGGACAGCTATGGCTACACCTTC
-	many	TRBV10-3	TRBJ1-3	CAIPWEAGNTIYF	TGTGCCATCCCTTGGGAGGCGGGAAACACCATATATTTT
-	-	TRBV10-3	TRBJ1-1	CAISGAENTEAFF	TGTGCCATCTCCGGGGCGGAAAACACTGAAGCTTTCTTT
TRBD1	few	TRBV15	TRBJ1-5	CATSVVTGVLQPQHF	TGTGCCACCAGCGTTGTAACAGGGGTCCTTCAGCCCCAGCATTTT
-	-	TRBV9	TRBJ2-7	CASSVGLLGGGHSYEQYF	TGTGCCAGCAGCGTAGGTCTATTGGGAGGGGGCCACTCCTACGAGCAGTACTTC